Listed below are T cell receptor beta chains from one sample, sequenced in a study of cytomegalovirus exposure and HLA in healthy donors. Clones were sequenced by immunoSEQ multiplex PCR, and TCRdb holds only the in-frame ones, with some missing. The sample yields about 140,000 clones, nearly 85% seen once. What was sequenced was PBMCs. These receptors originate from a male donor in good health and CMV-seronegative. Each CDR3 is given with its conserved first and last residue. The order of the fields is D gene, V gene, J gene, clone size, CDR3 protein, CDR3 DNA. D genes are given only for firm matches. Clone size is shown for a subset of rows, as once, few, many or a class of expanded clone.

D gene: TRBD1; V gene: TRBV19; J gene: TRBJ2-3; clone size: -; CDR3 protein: CASSRGRNTDTQYF; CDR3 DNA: TGTGCCAGTAGCAGGGGGCGAAACACAGATACGCAGTATTTT
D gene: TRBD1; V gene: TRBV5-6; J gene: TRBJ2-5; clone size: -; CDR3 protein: CASSLANRGRETQYF; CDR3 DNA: TGTGCCAGCAGCCTAGCTAACAGGGGGCGTGAGACCCAGTACTTC
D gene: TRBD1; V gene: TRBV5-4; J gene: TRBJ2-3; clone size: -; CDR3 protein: CASRKTGGGTDTQYF; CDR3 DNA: TGTGCCAGCAGAAAGACAGGGGGTGGCACAGATACGCAGTATTTT
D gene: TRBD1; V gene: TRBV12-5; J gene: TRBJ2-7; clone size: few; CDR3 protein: CASGFIPGTGPPEQYF; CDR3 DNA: TGTGCTAGTGGTTTTATACCCGGGACAGGCCCCCCAGAGCAGTACTTC
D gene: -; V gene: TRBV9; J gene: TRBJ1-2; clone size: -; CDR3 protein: CASSAGSLRVNYGYTF; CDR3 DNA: TGTGCCAGCAGCGCGGGAAGTTTAAGGGTTAACTATGGCTACACCTTC
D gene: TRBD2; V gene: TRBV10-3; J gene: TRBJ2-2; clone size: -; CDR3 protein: CAISETGGPGGELFF; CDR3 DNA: TGTGCCATCAGTGAGACGGGAGGGCCAGGAGGAGAGCTGTTTTTT
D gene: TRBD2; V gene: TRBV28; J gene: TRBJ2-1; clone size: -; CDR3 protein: CASSLTSGSYNEQFF; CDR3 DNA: TGTGCCAGCAGTCTGACTAGCGGCTCCTACAATGAGCAGTTCTTC
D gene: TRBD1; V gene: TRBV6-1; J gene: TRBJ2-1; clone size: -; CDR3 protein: CASSGVPGQGAQEQFF; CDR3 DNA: TGTGCCAGCAGTGGTGTCCCGGGACAGGGGGCGCAGGAGCAGTTCTTC
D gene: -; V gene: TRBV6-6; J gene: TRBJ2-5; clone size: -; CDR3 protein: CASSYEDSGQETQYF; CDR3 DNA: TGTGCCAGCAGTTATGAGGACAGCGGTCAAGAGACCCAGTACTTC
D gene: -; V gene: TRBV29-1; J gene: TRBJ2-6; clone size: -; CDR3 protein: CSVSQASGANVLTF; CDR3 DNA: TGCAGCGTCTCACAGGCTTCTGGGGCCAACGTCCTGACTTTC
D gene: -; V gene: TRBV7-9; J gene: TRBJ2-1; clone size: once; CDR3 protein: CASSPPDYYYGEQFF; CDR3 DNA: TGTGCCAGCAGCCCGCCCGACTACTATTACGGTGAGCAGTTCTTC
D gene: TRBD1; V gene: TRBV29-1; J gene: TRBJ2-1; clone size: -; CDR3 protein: CSAGQGWSYNEQFF; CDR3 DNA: TGCAGCGCCGGACAGGGCTGGTCCTACAATGAGCAGTTCTTC
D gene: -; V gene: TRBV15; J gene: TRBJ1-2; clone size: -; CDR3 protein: CATSRGQVYGYTF; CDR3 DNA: TGTGCCACCAGCAGAGGACAAGTCTATGGCTACACCTTC
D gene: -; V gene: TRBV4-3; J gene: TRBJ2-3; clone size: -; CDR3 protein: CASSRRTKWDTSTDTQYF; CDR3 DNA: TGCGCCAGCAGCCGACGGACTAAATGGGATACTAGCACAGATACGCAGTATTTT
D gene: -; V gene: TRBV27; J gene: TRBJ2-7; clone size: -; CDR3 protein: CASSFSGGKYEQYF; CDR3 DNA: TGTGCCAGCAGTTTCTCTGGAGGGAAGTACGAGCAGTACTTC
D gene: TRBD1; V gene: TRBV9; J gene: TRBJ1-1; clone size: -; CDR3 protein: CASSVVGGENTEAFF; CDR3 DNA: TGTGCCAGCAGCGTAGTAGGGGGCGAGAACACTGAAGCTTTCTTT
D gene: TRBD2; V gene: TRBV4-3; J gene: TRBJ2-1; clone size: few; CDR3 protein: CASSQEMASGTYNEQFF; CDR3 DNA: TGCGCCAGCAGCCAAGAGATGGCTAGCGGGACCTACAATGAGCAGTTCTTC
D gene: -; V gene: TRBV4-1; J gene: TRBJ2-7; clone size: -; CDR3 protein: CASSQDHGTLYEQYF; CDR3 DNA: TGCGCCAGCAGCCAAGATCACGGGACTCTCTACGAGCAGTACTTC
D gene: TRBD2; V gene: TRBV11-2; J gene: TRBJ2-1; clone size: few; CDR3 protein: CASSTLRGGSYNEQFF; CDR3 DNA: TGTGCCAGCAGCACCCTGCGGGGGGGCTCCTACAATGAGCAGTTCTTC
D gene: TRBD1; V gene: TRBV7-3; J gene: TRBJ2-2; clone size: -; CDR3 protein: CASSSDGQVSGELFF; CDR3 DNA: TGTGCCAGCAGCTCCGATGGACAGGTCTCCGGGGAGCTGTTTTTT
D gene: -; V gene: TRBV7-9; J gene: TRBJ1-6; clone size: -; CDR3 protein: CASPSDSSTRSSYNSPLHF; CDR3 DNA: TGTGCCAGCCCCTCTGACAGTTCAACCCGAAGCTCCTATAATTCACCCCTCCACTTT
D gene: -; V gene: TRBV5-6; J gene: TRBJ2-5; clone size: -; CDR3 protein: CASSLLQGSQETQYF; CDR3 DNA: TGTGCCAGCAGCTTGTTACAGGGCAGTCAAGAGACCCAGTACTTC
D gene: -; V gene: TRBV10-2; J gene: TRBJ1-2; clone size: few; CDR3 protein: CASSKTGHGYTF; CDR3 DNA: TGCGCCAGCAGTAAAACAGGGCACGGCTACACCTTC
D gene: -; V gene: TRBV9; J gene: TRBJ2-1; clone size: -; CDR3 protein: CASSQNIDDSTYNEQFF; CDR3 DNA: TGTGCCAGCAGCCAAAACATAGACGACAGTACCTACAATGAGCAGTTCTTC
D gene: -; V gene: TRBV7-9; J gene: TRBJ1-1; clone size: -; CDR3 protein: CASTQNTEAFF; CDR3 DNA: TGTGCCAGCACCCAAAACACTGAAGCTTTCTTT
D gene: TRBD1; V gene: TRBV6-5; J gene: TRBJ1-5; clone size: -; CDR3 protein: CASGTGGSQPQHF; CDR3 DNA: TGTGCCAGCGGGACAGGGGGCAGTCAGCCCCAGCATTTT
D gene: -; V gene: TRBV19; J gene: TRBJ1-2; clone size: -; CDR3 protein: CASSMDSHYGYTF; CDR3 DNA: TGTGCCAGTAGTATGGACAGTCACTATGGCTACACCTTC
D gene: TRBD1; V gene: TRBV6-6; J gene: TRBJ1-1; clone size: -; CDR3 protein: CASIPSDRLNTEAFF; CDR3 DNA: TGTGCCAGCATTCCTTCGGACAGGCTGAACACTGAAGCTTTCTTT
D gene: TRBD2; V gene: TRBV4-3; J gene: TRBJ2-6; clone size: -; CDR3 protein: CASSQQLAGGTSGANVLTF; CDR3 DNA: TGCGCCAGCAGCCAACAACTAGCGGGAGGTACTTCTGGGGCCAACGTCCTGACTTTC
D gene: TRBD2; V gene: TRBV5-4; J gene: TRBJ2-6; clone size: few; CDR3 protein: CASSPGLAVSGANVLTF; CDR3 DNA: TGTGCCAGCAGCCCCGGACTAGCCGTCTCTGGGGCCAACGTCCTGACTTTC
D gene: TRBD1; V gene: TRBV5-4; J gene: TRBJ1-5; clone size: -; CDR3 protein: CASSRDRDNQPQHF; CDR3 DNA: TGTGCCAGCAGCAGGGACAGGGATAACCAGCCCCAGCATTTT
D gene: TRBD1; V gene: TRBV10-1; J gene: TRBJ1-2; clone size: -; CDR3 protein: CASGTGQGPYGYTF; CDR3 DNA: TGCGCCAGCGGTACGGGACAGGGACCCTATGGCTACACCTTC
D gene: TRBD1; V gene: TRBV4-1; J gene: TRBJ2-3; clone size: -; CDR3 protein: CASSQLPGQVIADTQYF; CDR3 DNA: TGCGCCAGCAGCCAATTACCGGGACAGGTCATAGCAGATACGCAGTATTTT
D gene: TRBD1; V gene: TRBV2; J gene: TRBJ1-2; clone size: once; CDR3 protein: CASSTLLGQGFSDGYTF; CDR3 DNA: TGTGCCAGCAGCACTCTACTCGGACAGGGCTTTTCTGACGGCTACACCTTC
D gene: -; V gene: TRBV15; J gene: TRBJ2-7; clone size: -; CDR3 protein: CATSRDARGSDEQYF; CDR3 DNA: TGTGCCACCAGCAGAGATGCCCGCGGGTCCGACGAGCAGTACTTC
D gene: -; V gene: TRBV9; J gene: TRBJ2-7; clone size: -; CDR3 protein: CASSVGQASSYEQYF; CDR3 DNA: TGTGCCAGCAGCGTAGGACAGGCTAGCTCCTACGAGCAGTACTTC
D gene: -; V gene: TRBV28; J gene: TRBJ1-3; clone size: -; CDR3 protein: CASSLGGAGTIYF; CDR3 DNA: TGTGCCAGCAGTCTTGGGGGGGCCGGCACCATATATTTT
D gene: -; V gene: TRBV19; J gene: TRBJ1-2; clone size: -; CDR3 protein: CASSTGQHYGYTF; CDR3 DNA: TGTGCCAGTAGTACCGGACAGCACTATGGCTACACCTTC
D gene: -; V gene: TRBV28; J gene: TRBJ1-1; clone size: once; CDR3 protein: CASSGQGNLNTEAFF; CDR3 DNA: TGTGCCAGCAGTGGGCAGGGGAATTTGAACACTGAAGCTTTCTTT
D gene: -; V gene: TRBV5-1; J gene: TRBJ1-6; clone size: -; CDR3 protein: CASSLAGIGRSPLHF; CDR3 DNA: TGCGCCAGCAGCTTGGCCGGGATCGGGAGATCACCCCTCCACTTT
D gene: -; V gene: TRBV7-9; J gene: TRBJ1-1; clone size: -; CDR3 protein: CSSSLGQPRAFF; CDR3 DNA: TGTTCCAGCAGCTTAGGGCAGCCTAGGGCTTTCTTT
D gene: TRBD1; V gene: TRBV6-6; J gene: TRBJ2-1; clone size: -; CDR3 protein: CASSPGQDSEQFF; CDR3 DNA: TGTGCCAGCAGCCCGGGACAGGACAGTGAGCAGTTCTTC
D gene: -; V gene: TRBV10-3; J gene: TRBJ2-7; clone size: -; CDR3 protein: CAISESVQGTYYEQYF; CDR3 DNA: TGTGCCATCAGTGAGTCAGTTCAGGGGACATACTACGAGCAGTACTTC
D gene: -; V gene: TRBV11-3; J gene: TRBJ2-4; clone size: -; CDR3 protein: CASSFSIDNPQSF; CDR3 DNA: TGTGCCAGCAGCTTTTCAATCGATAACCCCCAGTCCTTC
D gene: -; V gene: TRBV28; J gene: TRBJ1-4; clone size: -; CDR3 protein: CASCKTREATNEKLFF; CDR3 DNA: TGTGCCAGCTGCAAGACCCGGGAGGCAACTAATGAAAAACTGTTTTTT
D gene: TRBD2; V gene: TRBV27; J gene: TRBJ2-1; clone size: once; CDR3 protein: CASSLVLAGANEQFF; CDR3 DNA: TGTGCCAGCAGTTTGGTCCTAGCGGGAGCCAATGAGCAGTTCTTC
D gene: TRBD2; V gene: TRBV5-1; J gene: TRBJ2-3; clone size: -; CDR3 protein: CASMGGRVSTDTQYF; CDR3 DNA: TGCGCCAGCATGGGAGGGCGTGTAAGCACAGATACGCAGTATTTT
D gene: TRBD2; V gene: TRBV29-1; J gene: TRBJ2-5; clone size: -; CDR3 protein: CSAGLAVQETQYF; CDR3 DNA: TGCAGCGCGGGACTAGCGGTACAAGAGACCCAGTACTTC
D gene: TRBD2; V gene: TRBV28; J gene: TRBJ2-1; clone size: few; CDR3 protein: CASRGSGSTYNEQFF; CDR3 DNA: TGTGCCAGCAGGGGAAGCGGGAGCACCTACAATGAGCAGTTCTTC
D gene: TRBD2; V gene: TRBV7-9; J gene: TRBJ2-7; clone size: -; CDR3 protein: CSSSRAGGSYEQYF; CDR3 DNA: TGTTCCAGCTCGCGGGCGGGAGGCTCCTACGAGCAGTACTTC
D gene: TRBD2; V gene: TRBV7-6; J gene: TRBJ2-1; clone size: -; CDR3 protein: CASSTPSGGAAEQFF; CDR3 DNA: TGTGCCAGCAGCACCCCTAGCGGGGGGGCTGCTGAGCAGTTCTTC
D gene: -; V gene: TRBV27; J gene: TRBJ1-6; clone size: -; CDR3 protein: CASSISGIPLSSPLHF; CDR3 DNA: TGTGCCAGCAGTATTTCGGGGATACCTCTGAGTTCACCCCTCCACTTT
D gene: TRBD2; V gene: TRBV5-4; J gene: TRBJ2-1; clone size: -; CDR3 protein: CASSLPGLALNEQFF; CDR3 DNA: TGTGCCAGCAGCTTGCCGGGACTAGCTCTCAATGAGCAGTTCTTC
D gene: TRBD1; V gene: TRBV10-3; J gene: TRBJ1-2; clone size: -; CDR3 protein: CATRNQQGENGYTF; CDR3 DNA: TGTGCCACCCGAAATCAACAGGGGGAGAATGGCTACACCTTC
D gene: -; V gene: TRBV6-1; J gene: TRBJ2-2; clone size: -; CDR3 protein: CASSSPTGMGGELFF; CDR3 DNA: TGTGCCAGCAGTTCCCCGACCGGGATGGGCGGGGAGCTGTTTTTT